These 29 T cell receptor beta chains originate from one sample sequenced in a study of metastatic and nonmetastatic thyroid tumors. Each patient came to thyroid surgery without any prior treatment (of any kind). TCRdb re-called clones from the PCR reads using MiXCR. The repertoire holds under 55,000 clones, with roughly 15% as singletons. The sequencing sample was made of blood. These receptors all come from a female donor with papillary thyroid cancer or a benign thyroid nodule (not recorded which). Some clones in this sample may be carry-over from other donors' samples.

This clone was picked up a small number of times. The CDR3 sequence is CASSQMAIGRASYEQYF. In DNA form, the CDR3 reads TGTGCCAGCAGTCAGATGGCTATCGGGAGGGCCTCCTACGAGCAGTACTTC. The genes are TRBV27 and TRBJ2-7, with TRBD2 matching 8 bases. The CDR3 totals 17 residues. The germline V gene has CDR1 MNHEY and CDR2 SMNVEV (reference sequence). V shed 5 bases, J shed 0 bases, and the junction held 12 bases outside the gene matches.

In this sample, this clone turned up many times. The chain couples TRBV30 to TRBJ1-1; D is ambiguous. The CDR3 extends over 13 amino acids. CDR1 and CDR2 from the germline V gene are GTSNPN and SVGIG (reference sequence). V gave up 2 bases and J gave up 6 bases, with 13 bases separating them. DNA for the CDR3: TGTGCCTGGAGTATTCTATCCGGGGCTGAAGCTTTCTTT. Protein product: CAWSILSGAEAFF.

This clone was observed many times. The gene calls are TRBV10-3 and TRBJ2-7, with TRBD2 matching over 8 bases. This CDR3 region has 12 residues. Trimming at V came to 10 bases and at J to 7 bases, leaving 9 bases not matched to a gene. Germline loops: CDR1 ENHRY, CDR2 SYGVKD. In DNA form, the CDR3 reads TGTGCCACCGGCGGCGGCGGGAGGGAGCAGTACTTC. Translated: CATGGGGREQYF.

This clone was counted at least ten times. The chain joins TRBV28 to TRBJ1-6; TRBD1 might be the D (6 bases). The CDR3 is made up of 13 amino acids. Trimming removed 10 bases from V and 7 bases from J, with 14 bases in between. The germline CDR1 and CDR2 sequences are MDHEN and SYDVKM. The CDR3 sequence: CATFTGSNSPLHF. The DNA of the CDR3 is TGTGCCACCTTCACAGGGTCGAATTCACCCCTCCACTTT.

There are many counts of this clone. The gene calls are TRBV7-2 and TRBJ2-7; TRBD2 agrees at 7 bases. Germline loops: CDR1 SGHTA, CDR2 FQGNSA. V lost 5 bases and J lost 9; bases outside the gene matches: 7. The CDR3 is 12 residues long. The CDR3 protein is CASSRAGGRQYF. The CDR3 nucleotides are TGTGCCAGCAGCCGAGCTGGCGGGAGGCAGTACTTC.

This clone was seen a handful of times. This sequence may be a read error, since a much larger clone differs from it by one base. The conserved phenylalanine or tryptophan is not found at the CDR3 terminus, so this likely reflects a read error. The chain recombines TRBV7-9 with TRBJ2-5, with a tentative D call TRBD1 (6 bases). The CDR3 runs 13 residues. The V gene lost 3 bases and the J gene lost 5 bases, with 10 bases spanning the gap. CDR1 and CDR2 from the germline V gene are SEHNR and FQNEAQ (reference sequence). Here the CDR3 DNA reads TGTGCCAGCAGCTTGGGCCAGGGGGAGACCCAGTACCTC. It translates to CASSLGQGETQYL.

The CDR3 reads CASSMEREGPDTQYF. Here the CDR3 DNA reads TGTGCCAGTAGTATGGAGCGGGAGGGCCCGGATACCCAGTACTTC. This rearrangement joins TRBV19 to TRBJ2-5; 10 bases match TRBD2. CDR1 LNHDA and CDR2 SQIVND come from the germline V gene (reference sequence). This CDR3 region has 15 residues. Losses at the gene ends were 3 bases for V and 8 bases for J; bases not matched to a gene: 9. Variable domain in full (rest from reference TRBV19 and TRBJ2-5): DGGITQSPKYLFRKEGQNVTLSCEQNLNHDAMYWYRQDPGQGLRLIYYSQIVNDFQKGDIAEGYSVSREKKESFPLTVTSAQKNPTAFYLCASSMEREGPDTQYFGPGTRLLVL.

In regard to this clone: Given a much more abundant clone one base away, this may be a read error. Other nucleotide sequences from this sample produce the same CDR3. The chain carries TRBV2 and TRBJ2-4; unclear D gene. Trimming cost V 4 bases and J 6 bases, with 10 bases left between them. The CDR3 spans 13 residues. Germline V gene data show CDR1 as SNHLY and CDR2 as FYNNEI. The CDR3 DNA follows: TGTGCCAGCAGTGGTGTTTATTCAAACATTCAGTACTTC. This encodes CASSGVYSNIQYF.

This clone was recorded many times. This chain uses TRBV6-1 with TRBJ1-4; D is ambiguous. The CDR3 runs 15 residues. V dropped 2 bases and J dropped 7 bases, with 14 bases sitting between them. Germline lookup yields CDR1 MNHNS and CDR2 SASEGT. CDR3 amino acids: CASSESAGWGEKLFF. CDR3 bases: TGTGCCAGCAGTGAATCTGCAGGATGGGGTGAAAAACTGTTTTTT.

This clone is judged medium-sized (0.01 to 0.1%). V and J are TRBV12-3 or TRBV12-4 and TRBJ2-7; 7 nucleotides match TRBD2. The CDR3 runs to 14 residues. V trimming: 9 bases; J trimming: 2 bases; junction bases outside the gene matches: 10. The CDR3 loop reads CASGSAGVAYEQYF. The CDR3 coding sequence is TGTGCCAGTGGAAGCGCGGGAGTTGCCTACGAGCAGTACTTC.

This clone was detected once. Without the conserved terminal phenylalanine or tryptophan, this CDR3 likely stems from a read error. The chain joins TRBV5-1 to TRBJ1-2; 8 positions agree with TRBD1. After removal of 2 bases from V and 6 bases from J, the junction contained 9 bases not matched to a gene. The CDR3 totals 15 residues. Germline V gene lookup returns CDR1 SGHRS and CDR2 YFSETQ. The CDR3 coding sequence is TGCGCCAGCAGCTTTGGGTCGTGGACAGGGCATGGCTACACCCTC. This gives the protein CASSFGSWTGHGYTL.

This clone appeared a few times. The junction and the germline gene differ at one end; a read error may be behind it. V usage is TRBV28 and J usage is TRBJ2-4; D possibly uses TRBD1 or TRBD2 (5 bases each). CDR3 length equals 16 residues. Per the germline V gene, CDR1 is MDHEN and CDR2 is SYDVKM. CDR3 sequence (DNA): TGTGCCAGCAGTACCCGGGACGATGGGTCCAAAAAAATTCAGTACTTC. This gives the protein CASSTRDDGSKKIQYF.

In its sample, this clone was seen many times. CDR3 in DNA: TGTGCCAGCAGTGCGGCCAACCGAGCCTACAATGAGCAGTTCTTC. Translation: CASSAANRAYNEQFF. This chain joins TRBV7-9 and TRBJ2-1; D is unresolved. The CDR3 runs to 15 residues. V lost 6 bases to trimming and J lost 2 bases, with 14 bases between them. Looked up from germline, CDR1 is SEHNR and CDR2 is FQNEAQ (reference sequence).

This clone occurred many times. The junction departs from the called germline gene at one end, perhaps through a read error. CDR3 DNA sequence: TGTGCCAGCAGTGGGAATCCGGGAAGTGGCCAAGATACCCAGTACTTC. Translation gives CASSGNPGSGQDTQYF. The chain employs TRBV6-1 and TRBJ2-5; tentative D call: TRBD2 (5 bases). The CDR3 has 16 amino acids. Germline-derived CDR1 and CDR2 are MNHNS and SASEGT.

This clone was seen at least ten times. A read error may be the cause here, since a much bigger clone is one base away. The same CDR3 is also encoded by other DNA sequences in this sample. The rearrangement links TRBV19 to TRBJ1-2; 12 bases align to TRBD1. V was clipped by 6 bases and J by 0 bases; unmatched bases: 5. Germline CDR1 reads LNHDA; CDR2 reads SQIVND (reference sequence). CDR3 length: 16 residues. The CDR3 DNA reads TGTGCCAGTAGACGGGACAGGGGGCAGGCTAACTATGGCTACACCTTC. It yields the protein CASRRDRGQANYGYTF.

V is TRBV20-1 and J is TRBJ1-2; no clear D gene. Germline V lookup: CDR1 DFQATT, CDR2 SNEGSKA (reference sequence). The CDR3 runs to 15 residues. The V end lost 7 bases, the J end lost 0 bases, and 18 bases lay between the germline ends. The CDR3 is CSVTYEVHSNYGYTF. In DNA, the CDR3 is TGCAGTGTGACGTACGAGGTTCACTCTAACTATGGCTACACCTTC.

This clone was counted ten times or more. In DNA, the CDR3 is TGTGCCAGCAGTTACGGTCGGCTGGCTTTCTTT. The encoded protein is CASSYGRLAFF. The chain has TRBV28 and TRBJ1-1; D is ambiguous. Germline loops: CDR1 MDHEN, CDR2 SYDVKM. The CDR3 loop spans 11 amino acids. The V end lost 4 bases, the J end lost 11 bases, and 11 bases lay between the germline ends.

This clone was observed a handful of times. V usage is TRBV28 and J usage is TRBJ2-7; D possibly corresponds to TRBD1 (5 bases). The CDR3 is 14 residues long. V lost 3 bases, J lost 2 bases, and 11 bases lay in between. Germline V gene sequence: CDR1 MDHEN, CDR2 SYDVKM. CDR3 nucleotide sequence: TGTGCCAGCAGTTTGGTACAGGTGGCCTACGAGCAGTACTTC. This gives the protein CASSLVQVAYEQYF.

This clone showed up many times. This chain links TRBV11-2 with TRBJ1-4; tentative D call: TRBD1 (6 bases). CDR3 length equals 13 residues. The germline V gene has CDR1 SGHAT and CDR2 FQNNGV. With 8 bases removed from V and 2 bases from J, the gap between germline ends came to 9 bases. CDR3 nucleotides: TGTGCCAGCTGGGGGGGCACTAATGAAAAACTGTTTTTT. Translated, it gives CASWGGTNEKLFF.

This clone has a count of ten or more. This chain connects TRBV30 to TRBJ2-7, with 8 bases identical to TRBD1. There are 16 residues in the CDR3. Germline CDR1 is GTSNPN and CDR2 is SVGIG (reference sequence). The trim removed 4 bases at V and 1 base at J, leaving 12 bases unmatched. CDR3 coding DNA: TGTGCCTGGAAGAAGGGTTCCAGGGGGCGGTCCTACGAGCAGTACTTC. Translated, it gives CAWKKGSRGRSYEQYF. Full variable domain (missing parts from reference TRBV30 and TRBJ2-7): SQTIHQWPATLVQPVGSPLSLECTVEGTSNPNLYWYRQAAGRGLQLLFYSVGIGQISSEVPQNLSASRPQDRQFILSSKKLLLSDSGFYLCAWKKGSRGRSYEQYFGPGTRLTVT.

This clone was seen a few times. The rearrangement joins TRBV11-2 to TRBJ2-7, with TRBD2 identical over 7 bases. The CDR3 covers 13 residues. The V and J ends lost 6 bases and 2 bases, in that order; junction bases with no gene match: 4. CDR1 SGHAT and CDR2 FQNNGV come from the germline V gene. CDR3 coding DNA: TGTGCCAGCAGTACTAGCGTGGCCTACGAGCAGTACTTC. Translating it yields CASSTSVAYEQYF.

The V gene is TRBV20-1, the J gene TRBJ1-2; D unresolved. CDR3 length equals 12 residues. The germline V gene encodes CDR1 DFQATT and CDR2 SNEGSKA (reference sequence). Trimming stripped 0 bases from V and 10 bases from J, with 12 bases between. CDR3 coding DNA: TGCAGTGCTAGAGAGAAGGGAGACTCCTACACCTTC. Amino acid sequence: CSAREKGDSYTF.

The table lists this clone with many counts. The J gene is TRBJ1-5, the V gene TRBV6-1; no definite D call. Germline assignment: CDR1 MNHNS and CDR2 SASEGT. CDR3 length: 12 residues. V shed 8 bases and J shed 4 bases, with 9 bases lying between them. The CDR3 DNA reads as TGTGCCAGCGTGGCCGGTAATCAGCCCCAGCATTTT. Residues: CASVAGNQPQHF.

V and J are TRBV11-2 and TRBJ1-6; D remains unclear. This CDR3 is 13 amino acids long. V dropped 5 bases and J dropped 8 bases, with 10 bases sitting between them. Per germline, CDR1 SGHAT and CDR2 FQNNGV. The CDR3 DNA sequence: TGTGCCAGCAGCGCGGCGAGTTATTCACCCCTCCACTTT. Protein product: CASSAASYSPLHF.

The sample holds many counts of this clone. The V gene is TRBV25-1, the J gene TRBJ2-5; D gene unclear. The CDR3 is made up of 12 amino acids. Germline V gene sequence: CDR1 MGHDK, CDR2 SYGVNS. V was pared by 4 bases and J by 7 bases, with 10 bases between. CDR3 in DNA: TGTGCCAGCAGTGTGGACGCCAGGACCCAGTACTTC. The encoded protein is CASSVDARTQYF.

Of note for this clone: Possible read error: a much larger clone is one base away. The same CDR3 is also encoded by other DNA sequences in this sample. V and J are TRBV5-6 and TRBJ2-3; 7 bases agree with TRBD1. Trimming took 2 bases from V and 3 from J; bases not matched to a gene: 6. This CDR3 comprises 15 residues. Germline V gene sequence: CDR1 SGHDT, CDR2 YYEEEE. CDR3: CASSLLGGITDTQYF. CDR3 sequence (DNA): TGTGCCAGCAGCTTATTAGGGGGCATAACAGATACGCAGTATTTT.

The table lists this clone with many counts. The V gene is TRBV14, the J gene TRBJ2-7; 7 bases map to TRBD2. The CDR3 is 15 amino acids. V was clipped by 0 bases and J by 3 bases; unmatched bases: 5. Germline CDR1 and CDR2: SGHDN and FVKESK. The CDR3 DNA is TGTGCCAGCAGCCAAGAGAAAGCGGGACTCTACGAGCAGTACTTC. Residues: CASSQEKAGLYEQYF.

This clone was counted only a few times. Compared with germline, one end of the junction differs, possibly owing to a read error. The chain couples TRBV12-3 or TRBV12-4 to TRBJ1-2; D gene ambiguous. The CDR3 runs 15 residues. This CDR3 is CASSFIIAGRYGCTF. DNA of the CDR3: TGTGCCAGCAGTTTTATCATAGCGGGCCGTTATGGCTGCACCTTC.

CDR3 region: CASSLLAGRNEQYF. The CDR3 DNA reads as TGTGCCAGCAGTTTATTGGCAGGGCGGAACGAGCAGTACTTC. The chain uses TRBV12-3 or TRBV12-4 and TRBJ2-7; a possible D gene is TRBD1 (5 bases). Trimming removed 2 bases from V and 5 bases from J, with 13 bases in between. This CDR3 contains 14 residues.